This TCR beta chain was obtained from a study of cytomegalovirus exposure and HLA in healthy donors. V lost 7 bases and J 5 bases, leaving 11 bases between the germline ends. Germline assignment: CDR1 MDHEN and CDR2 SYDVKM. The CDR3 is 12 residues long. Amplification used 60 Vbeta primers and 13 Jbeta primers. In the authors' methods: There were around 78 million unique TCR beta chains by a later count, and 10 million to 12 million of them were shared. Libraries were prepared by immunoSEQ multiplex PCR; TCRdb keeps only in-frame clonotypes and omits some of them. V and J calls and clone size are those listed in that table; D and trimming were worked out from the DNA. The sample shows about 140,000 clones, about 80% of them seen only once. Study-wide findings and caveats: What a later analysis reportedly showed was that an Asian-associated ancestry cluster had fewer N-insertions than the approximately 700-donor mean. What TCR beta sequences reportedly achieved was accurate prediction of HLA-A and HLA-B alleles in most subjects. About 87% or about 30% of the time was how often most TCR beta V segments were productive, according to an earlier analysis.

Concerning this clone: The antigen is not known.

The TCR comes from a woman aged 60-75 years in good health and CMV-seropositive. Sequencing used PBMCs. The V and J genes are TRBV28 and TRBJ2-5, with D uncertain. The CDR3 sequence: CASTSWAETQYF. CDR3 in DNA: TGTGCCAGCACCAGCTGGGCGGAGACCCAGTACTTC.